Presented here are 8 T cell receptor beta chains from one specimen sequenced in a study of blood T cell repertoires in COVID-19. TCRdb keeps only in-frame clones here, not all; method: immunoSEQ multiplex PCR. The data hold 130,000 or so clones, with approximately 84% observed a single time. Sequenced: peripheral blood. Receptors originate from a woman aged 60-75 years with acute or convalescent COVID-19.

This sequence joins TRBV7-7 and TRBJ2-5, with TRBD2 as a possible D gene (6 bases). CDR1 SSHAT and CDR2 FNYEAQ come from the germline V gene (reference sequence). The germline V and J ends were trimmed by 1 base and 3 bases, with 15 bases remaining between them. The CDR3 has 16 amino acids. CDR3 coding DNA: TGTGCCAGCAGCTTAGGGAGACTAGTAACAAAAGAGACCCAGTACTTC. Translation gives CASSLGRLVTKETQYF.

The CDR3 loop is CASSETGLVGGELFF. The CDR3 bases are TGTGCCAGCAGTGAGACAGGATTAGTTGGCGGGGAGCTGTTTTTT. This chain uses TRBV2 with TRBJ2-2; weak D call: TRBD1 (6 bases). The V end was cut by 3 bases, the J end by 7 bases, with 15 bases between. This CDR3 spans 15 amino acids. Germline V gene lookup returns CDR1 SNHLY and CDR2 FYNNEI.

This clone appeared a single time. The chain employs TRBV5-1 and TRBJ1-2, with no clear D. The CDR3 spans 16 residues. V was shortened by 0 bases and J by 2 bases, with 14 bases between the two germline ends. CDR1 is SGHRS, CDR2 YFSETQ, per germline. The CDR3 coding sequence is TGCGCCAGCAGCTTGGGGGGAGGGAACCTAAACTATGGCTACACCTTC. Residues: CASSLGGGNLNYGYTF.

The gene calls are TRBV7-9 and TRBJ2-5; no clear D gene. The germline CDR1 and CDR2 sequences are SEHNR and FQNEAQ (reference sequence). This CDR3 is built from 11 residues. V dropped 7 bases and J dropped 5 bases, with 8 bases sitting between them. CDR3 sequence: CASTPVETQYF. In nucleotides, the CDR3 is TGTGCCAGCACCCCCGTGGAGACCCAGTACTTC.

This clone is a singleton in its sample. The rearrangement joins TRBV10-3 to TRBJ2-7; TRBD1 agrees at 7 bases. This CDR3 comprises 13 residues. Trimming at V came to 9 bases and at J to 1 base, leaving 6 bases not matched to a gene. CDR1 and CDR2 from the germline V gene are ENHRY and SYGVKD. This CDR3 reads CAIGTDSSYEQYF. The DNA of the CDR3 is TGTGCCATAGGGACAGATTCATCCTACGAGCAGTACTTC.

The chain carries TRBV2 and TRBJ1-5; perhaps TRBD1 as D (5 bases). V lost 3 bases and J 2 bases, leaving 11 bases between the germline ends. Germline CDR1 reads SNHLY; CDR2 reads FYNNEI. This CDR3 has 15 amino acids. The DNA of the CDR3 is TGTGCCAGCAGTGAGGGGGGAGGCGGCAATCAGCCCCAGCATTTT. It encodes CASSEGGGGNQPQHF.

V gene TRBV10-3 combines with J gene TRBJ1-2; 9 bases map to TRBD1. The CDR3 is 16 amino acids. Per germline, CDR1 ENHRY and CDR2 SYGVKD. V was clipped by 7 bases and J by 0 bases; unmatched bases: 9. For the CDR3, the DNA is TGTGCCATCACCCCGGGACAGGGAATAGCTAACTATGGCTACACCTTC. This encodes CAITPGQGIANYGYTF.

The chain uses TRBV6-6 and TRBJ2-7; 7 bases are a match to TRBD1. Germline-derived CDR1 and CDR2 are MNHNY and SVGAGI (reference sequence). The CDR3 totals 15 residues. V shed 4 bases and J 3 bases; nucleotides not matched to a gene: 9. DNA of the CDR3: TGTGCCAGCAGTTCGTACCCGTCAGGGGGCTACGAGCAGTACTTC. It is translated as CASSSYPSGGYEQYF.